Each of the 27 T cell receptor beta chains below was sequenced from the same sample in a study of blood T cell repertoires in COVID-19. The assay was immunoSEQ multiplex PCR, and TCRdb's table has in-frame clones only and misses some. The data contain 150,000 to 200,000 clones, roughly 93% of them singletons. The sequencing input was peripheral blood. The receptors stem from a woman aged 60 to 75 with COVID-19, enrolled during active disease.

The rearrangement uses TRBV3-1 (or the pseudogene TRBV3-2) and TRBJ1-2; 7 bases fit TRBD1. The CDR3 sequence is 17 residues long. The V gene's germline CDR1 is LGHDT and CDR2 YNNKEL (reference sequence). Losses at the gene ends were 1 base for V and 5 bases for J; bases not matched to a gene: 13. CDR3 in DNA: TGTGCCAGCAGCCAAGCGCCCTTACGGACAGGCCGGTATGGCTACACCTTC. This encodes CASSQAPLRTGRYGYTF.

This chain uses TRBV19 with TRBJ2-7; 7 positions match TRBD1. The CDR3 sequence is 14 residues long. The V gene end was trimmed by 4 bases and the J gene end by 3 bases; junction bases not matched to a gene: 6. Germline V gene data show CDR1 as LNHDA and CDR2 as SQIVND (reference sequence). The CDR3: CASSTTGAGYEQYF. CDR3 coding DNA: TGTGCCAGTAGTACCACAGGGGCAGGCTACGAGCAGTACTTC. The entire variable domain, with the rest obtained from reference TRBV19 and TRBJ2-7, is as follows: DGGITQSPKYLFRKEGQNVTLSCEQNLNHDAMYWYRQDPGQGLRLIYYSQIVNDFQKGDIAEGYSVSREKKESFPLTVTSAQKNPTAFYLCASSTTGAGYEQYFGPGTRLTVT.

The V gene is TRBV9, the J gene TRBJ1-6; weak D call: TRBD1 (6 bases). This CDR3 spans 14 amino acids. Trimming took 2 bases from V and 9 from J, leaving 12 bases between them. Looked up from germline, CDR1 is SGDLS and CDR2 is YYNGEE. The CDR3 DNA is TGTGCCAGCAGCGTGCAAGGGGGTGGTTCACCCCTCCACTTT. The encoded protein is CASSVQGGGSPLHF.

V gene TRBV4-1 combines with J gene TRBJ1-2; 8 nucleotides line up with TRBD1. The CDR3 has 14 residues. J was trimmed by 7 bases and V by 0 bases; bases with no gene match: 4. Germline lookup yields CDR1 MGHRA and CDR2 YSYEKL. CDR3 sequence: CASSQDSRGPGYTF. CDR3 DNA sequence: TGCGCCAGCAGCCAAGATTCCAGGGGGCCTGGCTACACCTTC.

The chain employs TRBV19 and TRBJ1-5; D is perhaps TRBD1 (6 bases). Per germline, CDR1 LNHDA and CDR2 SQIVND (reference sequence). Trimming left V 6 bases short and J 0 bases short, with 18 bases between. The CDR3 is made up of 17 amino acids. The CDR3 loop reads CASRTIGGTNSNQPQHF. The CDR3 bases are TGTGCCAGTAGAACTATAGGGGGGACTAATAGCAATCAGCCCCAGCATTTT.

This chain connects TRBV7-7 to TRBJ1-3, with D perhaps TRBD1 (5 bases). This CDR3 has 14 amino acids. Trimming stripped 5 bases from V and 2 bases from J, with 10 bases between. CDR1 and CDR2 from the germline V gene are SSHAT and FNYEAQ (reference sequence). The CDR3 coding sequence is TGTGCCAGCAGCCCCGCGGGGGCTGGAAACACCATATATTTT. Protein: CASSPAGAGNTIYF.

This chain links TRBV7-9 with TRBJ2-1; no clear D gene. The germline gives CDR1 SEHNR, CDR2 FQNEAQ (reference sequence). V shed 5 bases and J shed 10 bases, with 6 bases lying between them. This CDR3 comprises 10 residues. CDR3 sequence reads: CASSPQEQFF. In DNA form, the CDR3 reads TGTGCCAGCAGCCCCCAGGAGCAGTTCTTC.

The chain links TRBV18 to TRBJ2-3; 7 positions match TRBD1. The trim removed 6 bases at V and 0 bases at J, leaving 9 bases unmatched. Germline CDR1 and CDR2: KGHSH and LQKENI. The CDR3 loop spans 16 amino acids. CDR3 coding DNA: TGTGCCAGCTCTCTACCCGGGACAGCTAGCACAGATACGCAGTATTTT. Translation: CASSLPGTASTDTQYF. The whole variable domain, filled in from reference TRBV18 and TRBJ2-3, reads NAGVMQNPRHLVRRRGQEARLRCSPMKGHSHVYWYRQLPEEGLKFMVYLQKENIIDESGMPKERFSAEFPKEGPSILRIQQVVRGDSAAYFCASSLPGTASTDTQYFGPGTRLTVL.

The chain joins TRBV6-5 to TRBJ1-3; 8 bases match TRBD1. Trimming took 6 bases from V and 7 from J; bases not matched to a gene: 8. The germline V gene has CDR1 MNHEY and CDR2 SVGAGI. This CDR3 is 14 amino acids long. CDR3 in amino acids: CASRADRGGNTIYF. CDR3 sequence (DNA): TGTGCCAGCAGGGCAGACAGGGGCGGTAACACCATATATTTT.

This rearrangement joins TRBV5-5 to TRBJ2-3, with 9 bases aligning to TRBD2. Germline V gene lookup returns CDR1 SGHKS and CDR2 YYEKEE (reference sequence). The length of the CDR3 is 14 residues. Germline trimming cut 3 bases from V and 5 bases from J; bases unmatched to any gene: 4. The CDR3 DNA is TGTGCCAGCAGCTGGGCGGGGGGGCAAGATACGCAGTATTTT. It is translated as CASSWAGGQDTQYF.

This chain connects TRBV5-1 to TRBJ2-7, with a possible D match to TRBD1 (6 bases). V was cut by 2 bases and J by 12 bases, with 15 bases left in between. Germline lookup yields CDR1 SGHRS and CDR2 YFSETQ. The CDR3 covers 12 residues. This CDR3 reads CASSFEQGKPYF. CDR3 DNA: TGCGCCAGCAGCTTCGAGCAGGGGAAACCGTACTTC.

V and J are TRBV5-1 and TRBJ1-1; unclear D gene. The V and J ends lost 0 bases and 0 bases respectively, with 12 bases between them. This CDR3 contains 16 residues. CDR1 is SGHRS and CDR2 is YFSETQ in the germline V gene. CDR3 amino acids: CASSLEPGTMNTEAFF. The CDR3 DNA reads TGCGCCAGCAGCTTGGAGCCAGGAACAATGAACACTGAAGCTTTCTTT.

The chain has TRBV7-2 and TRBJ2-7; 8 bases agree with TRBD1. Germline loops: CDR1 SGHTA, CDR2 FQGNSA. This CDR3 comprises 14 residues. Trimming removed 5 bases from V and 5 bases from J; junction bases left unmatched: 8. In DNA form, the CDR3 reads TGTGCCAGCAGCCCCCTGGGACAGGCCAACGAGCAGTACTTC. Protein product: CASSPLGQANEQYF.

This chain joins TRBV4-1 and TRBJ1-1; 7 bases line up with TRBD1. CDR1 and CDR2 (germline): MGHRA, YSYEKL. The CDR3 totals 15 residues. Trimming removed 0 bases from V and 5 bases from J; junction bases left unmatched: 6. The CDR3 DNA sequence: TGCGCCAGCAGCCAAGATGCAGGGGGGAGGACTGAAGCTTTCTTT. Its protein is CASSQDAGGRTEAFF.

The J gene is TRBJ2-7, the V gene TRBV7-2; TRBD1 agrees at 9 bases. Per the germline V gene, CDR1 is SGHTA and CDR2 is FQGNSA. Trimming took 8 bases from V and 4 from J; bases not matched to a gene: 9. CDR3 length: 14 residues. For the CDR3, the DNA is TGTGCCAGCGCCTCCGGGACAGGGTCTTACGAGCAGTACTTC. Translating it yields CASASGTGSYEQYF.

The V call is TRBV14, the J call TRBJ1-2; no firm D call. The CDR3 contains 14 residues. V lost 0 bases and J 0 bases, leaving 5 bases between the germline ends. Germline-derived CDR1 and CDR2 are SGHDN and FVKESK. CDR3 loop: CASSQDLSNYGYTF. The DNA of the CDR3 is TGTGCCAGCAGCCAAGATCTTTCTAACTATGGCTACACCTTC.

The DNA of the CDR3 is TGTGCCAGCAGTTCACGACTAGCAGGTTTAGGGACCCAGTACTTC. Translation gives CASSSRLAGLGTQYF. This chain uses TRBV6-6 with TRBJ2-5, with 7 bases fitting TRBD2. The CDR3 contains 15 residues. The junction had 12 bases not matched to a gene; V was cut back by 4 bases and J by 7 bases. Germline values: CDR1 MNHNY, CDR2 SVGAGI (reference sequence).

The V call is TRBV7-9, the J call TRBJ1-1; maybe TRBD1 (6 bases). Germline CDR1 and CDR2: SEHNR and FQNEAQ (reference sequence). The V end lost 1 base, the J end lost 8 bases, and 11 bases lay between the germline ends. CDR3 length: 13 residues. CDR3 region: CASSLVGAREAFF. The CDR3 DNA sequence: TGTGCCAGCAGCTTAGTGGGGGCGCGGGAAGCTTTCTTT.

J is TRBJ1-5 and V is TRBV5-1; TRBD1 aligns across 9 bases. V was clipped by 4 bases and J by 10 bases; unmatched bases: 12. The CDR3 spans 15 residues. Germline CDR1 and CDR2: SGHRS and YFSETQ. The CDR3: CASSRTGERAQPQHF. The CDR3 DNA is TGCGCCAGCAGCAGGACAGGGGAGAGGGCCCAACCCCAGCATTTT. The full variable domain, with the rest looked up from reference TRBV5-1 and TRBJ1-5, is KAGVTQTPRYLIKTRGQQVTLSCSPISGHRSVSWYQQTPGQGLQFLFEYFSETQRNKGNFPGRFSGRQFSNSRSEMNVSTLELGDSALYLCASSRTGERAQPQHFGDGTRLSIL.

The CDR3 region is CSVEDLTGWGYTF. The CDR3 nucleotides read TGCAGCGTTGAAGACCTGACAGGGTGGGGCTACACCTTC. The chain uses TRBV29-1 and TRBJ1-2; TRBD1 matches at 7 bases. CDR3 length: 13 residues. Germline assignment: CDR1 SQVTM and CDR2 ANQGSEA. V shed 0 bases, J shed 8 bases, and the junction held 6 bases outside the gene matches.

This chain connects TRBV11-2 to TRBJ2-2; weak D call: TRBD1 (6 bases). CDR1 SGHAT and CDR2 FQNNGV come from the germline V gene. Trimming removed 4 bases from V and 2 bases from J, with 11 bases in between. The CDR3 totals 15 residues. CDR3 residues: CASSSQGLNTGELFF. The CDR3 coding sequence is TGTGCCAGCAGCTCCCAGGGGTTAAACACCGGGGAGCTGTTTTTT. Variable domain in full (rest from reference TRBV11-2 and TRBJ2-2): EAGVAQSPRYKIIEKRQSVAFWCNPISGHATLYWYQQILGQGPKLLIQFQNNGVVDDSQLPKDRFSAERLKGVDSTLKIQPAKLEDSAVYLCASSSQGLNTGELFFGEGSRLTVL.

In DNA, the CDR3 is TGTGCCAGCAGCTTATATTATGGAGTTAATTCACCCCTCCACTTT. It specifies CASSLYYGVNSPLHF. This chain connects TRBV7-3 to TRBJ1-6; D not certain. V was cut by 2 bases and J by 6 bases, with 11 bases left in between. The germline CDR1 and CDR2 sequences are SGHTA and FQGTGA. The CDR3 covers 15 residues.

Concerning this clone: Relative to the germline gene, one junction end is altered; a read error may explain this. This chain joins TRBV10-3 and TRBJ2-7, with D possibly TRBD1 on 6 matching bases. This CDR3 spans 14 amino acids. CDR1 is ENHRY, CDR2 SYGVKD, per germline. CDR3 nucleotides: TGTGCCATCAGTGACCGGGACACTTCCTCCGAGCAGTACTTC. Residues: CAISDRDTSSEQYF.

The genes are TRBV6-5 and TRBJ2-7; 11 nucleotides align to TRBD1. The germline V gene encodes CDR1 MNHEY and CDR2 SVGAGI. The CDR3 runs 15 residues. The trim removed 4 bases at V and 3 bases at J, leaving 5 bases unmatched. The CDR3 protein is CASSSQGTGGYEQYF. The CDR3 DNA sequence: TGTGCCAGCAGTTCCCAGGGGACAGGGGGCTACGAGCAGTACTTC.

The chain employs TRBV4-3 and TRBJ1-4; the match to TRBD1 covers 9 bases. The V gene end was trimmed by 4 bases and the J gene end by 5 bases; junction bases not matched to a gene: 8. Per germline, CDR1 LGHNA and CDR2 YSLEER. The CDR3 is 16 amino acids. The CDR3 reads CASSREVGTGNEKLFF. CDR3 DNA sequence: TGCGCCAGCAGCCGTGAGGTGGGGACAGGGAATGAAAAACTGTTTTTT.

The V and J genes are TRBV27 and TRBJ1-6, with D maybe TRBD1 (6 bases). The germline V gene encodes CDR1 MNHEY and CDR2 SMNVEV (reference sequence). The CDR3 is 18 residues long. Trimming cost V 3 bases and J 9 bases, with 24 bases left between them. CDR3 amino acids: CASSFPNRDIKTVSPLHF. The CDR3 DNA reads TGTGCCAGCAGTTTTCCGAACCGGGACATAAAAACGGTTTCACCCCTCCACTTT.

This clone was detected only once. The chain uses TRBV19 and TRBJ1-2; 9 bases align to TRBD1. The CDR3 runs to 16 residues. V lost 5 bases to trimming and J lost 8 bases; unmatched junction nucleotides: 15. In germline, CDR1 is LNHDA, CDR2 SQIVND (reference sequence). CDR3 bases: TGTGCCAGTAGTCCTCCGATCGGACAGGGGATATGGGGCTACACCTTC. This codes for CASSPPIGQGIWGYTF.